Presented here are 5 T cell receptor beta chains from one specimen sequenced in a study of T cell responses to AZD1222 COVID-19 vaccine. Repertoires were generated with immunoSEQ multiplex PCR, while TCRdb's copy carries only in-frame clones and drops some. This table holds under 150,000 clones, 70% to 90% found once. The sequences come from peripheral blood, collected on day 0 of MenACWY control vaccination. The source of these receptors is an adult in good health.

The chain combines TRBV29-1 with TRBJ1-2, with a weak D call TRBD1 (6 bases). The germline V gene has CDR1 SQVTM and CDR2 ANQGSEA. This CDR3 comprises 14 residues. With 3 bases removed from V and 5 bases from J, the gap between germline ends came to 16 bases. CDR3 in DNA: TGCAGCGTTGAGATTCAGGGGAGAAGTTATGGCTACACCTTC. Its protein is CSVEIQGRSYGYTF.

The chain uses TRBV25-1 and TRBJ1-6, with D tentatively TRBD1 (6 bases). CDR1 MGHDK and CDR2 SYGVNS come from the germline V gene. Trimming removed 2 bases from V and 7 bases from J, with 12 bases in between. The CDR3 is made up of 15 amino acids. CDR3 DNA sequence: TGTGCCAGCAGTGAAATCGACAGGTACAATTCACCCCTCCACTTT. This translates into CASSEIDRYNSPLHF.

As to this clone: Sequence at one end of the junction differs from germline and may be a read error. V and J are TRBV5-1 and TRBJ1-6; D unclear. CDR1 SGHRS and CDR2 YFSETQ come from the germline V gene. The CDR3 covers 16 residues. The CDR3 loop reads CASTTAPMTSISPLHF. In DNA form, the CDR3 reads TGTGCCAGCACTACAGCACCTATGACATCGATTTCACCCCTCCACTTT.

The chain links TRBV20-1 to TRBJ2-7; TRBD1 matches at 10 bases. With V trimmed by 3 bases and J by 5 bases, 10 bases remained unmatched. The CDR3 runs to 15 residues. CDR1 and CDR2 (germline): DFQATT, SNEGSKA (reference sequence). The DNA for the CDR3 is TGCAGTGCTAGTAGTCCGGGACAGGGGTTGAACGAGCAGTACTTC. Translated, it gives CSASSPGQGLNEQYF.

The chain has TRBV5-6 and TRBJ1-1, with D possibly matching TRBD1 (6 bases). Germline V lookup: CDR1 SGHDT, CDR2 YYEEEE. The CDR3 runs 16 residues. The germline V and J ends were trimmed by 0 bases and 0 bases, with 12 bases remaining between them. This CDR3 reads CASSLGRRQVNTEAFF. CDR3 nucleotide sequence: TGTGCCAGCAGCTTGGGTAGGAGACAGGTGAACACTGAAGCTTTCTTT.